This TCR beta chain was observed in a study of blood T cell repertoires in COVID-19. Study-wide background: PBMCs, B-cell-depleted T cells, or T cells were the source of the cDNA or gDNA that made up the material.

The method was immunoSEQ multiplex PCR; TCRdb's version includes in-frame clones alone and lacks a portion of them. The sample lists about 390,000 clones, about 86% occurring once. The material sequenced was PBMCs or T cells enriched from blood (not recorded which). The clonotype comes from a woman between 45 and 60 years old who had recovered from COVID-19.

The CDR3 loop is CSVGGGWGTGGYEQYF. As DNA, the CDR3 is TGCAGCGTCGGAGGGGGCTGGGGTACCGGGGGCTACGAGCAGTACTTC. The V call is TRBV29-1, the J call TRBJ2-7; D is possibly TRBD1 (7 bases). The CDR3 consists of 16 residues. V lost 6 bases, J lost 3 bases, and 24 bases lay in between. From germline, CDR1 is SQVTM and CDR2 ANQGSEA.